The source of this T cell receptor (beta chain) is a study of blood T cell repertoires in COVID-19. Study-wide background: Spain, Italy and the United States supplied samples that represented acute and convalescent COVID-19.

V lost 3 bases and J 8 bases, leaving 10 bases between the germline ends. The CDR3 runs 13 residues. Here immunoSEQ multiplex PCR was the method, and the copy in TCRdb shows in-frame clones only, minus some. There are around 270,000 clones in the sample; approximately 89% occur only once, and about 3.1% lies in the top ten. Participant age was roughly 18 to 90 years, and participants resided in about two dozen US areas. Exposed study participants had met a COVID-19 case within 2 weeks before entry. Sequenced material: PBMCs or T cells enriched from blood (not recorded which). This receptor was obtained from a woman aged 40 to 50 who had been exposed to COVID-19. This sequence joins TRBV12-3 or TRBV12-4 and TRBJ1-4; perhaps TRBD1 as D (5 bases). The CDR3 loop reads CASSFSRGEKLFF. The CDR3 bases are TGTGCCAGCAGTTTCTCCCGGGGGGAAAAACTGTTTTTT.